This T cell receptor (beta chain) was retrieved from a study of blood T cell repertoires in COVID-19. Turning to the study itself: Sites across the United States, Italy and Spain contributed samples from acute and convalescent COVID-19.

In the source study's methods: Amplifying reference gene primers gave estimates of nucleated cell counts. Clones were sequenced by immunoSEQ multiplex PCR, and TCRdb holds only the in-frame ones, with some missing. V and J calls and clone size are copied from that table; D and trimming were computed from the DNA. The table includes around 130,000 clones, roughly 89% detected once. Trimming stripped 0 bases from V and 5 bases from J, with 12 bases between. Germline V gene data show CDR1 as SGDLS and CDR2 as YYNGEE. The CDR3 is made up of 15 amino acids. This receptor was obtained from a man aged 50-59 years with active or convalescent COVID-19. The sequenced material came from peripheral blood. The chain joins TRBV9 to TRBJ2-1; D is ambiguous. The CDR3 loop reads CASSVVVSSNNEQFF. For the CDR3, the DNA is TGTGCCAGCAGCGTAGTCGTCTCGAGCAACAATGAGCAGTTCTTC.